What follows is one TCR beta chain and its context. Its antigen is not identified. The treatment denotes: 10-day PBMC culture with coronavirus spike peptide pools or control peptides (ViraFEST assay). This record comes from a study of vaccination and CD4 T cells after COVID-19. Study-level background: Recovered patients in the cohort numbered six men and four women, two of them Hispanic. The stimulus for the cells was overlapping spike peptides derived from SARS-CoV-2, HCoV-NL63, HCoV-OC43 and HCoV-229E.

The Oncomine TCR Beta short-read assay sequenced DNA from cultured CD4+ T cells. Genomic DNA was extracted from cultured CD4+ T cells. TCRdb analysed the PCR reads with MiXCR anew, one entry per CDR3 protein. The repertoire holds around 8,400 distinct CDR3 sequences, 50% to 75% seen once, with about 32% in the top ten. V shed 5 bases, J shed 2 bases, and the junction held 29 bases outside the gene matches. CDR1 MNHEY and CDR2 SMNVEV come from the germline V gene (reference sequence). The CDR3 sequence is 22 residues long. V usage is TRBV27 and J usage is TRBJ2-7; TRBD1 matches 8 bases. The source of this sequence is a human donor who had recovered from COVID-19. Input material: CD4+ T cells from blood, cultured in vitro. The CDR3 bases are TGTGCCAGCAGTCCCTTGGCAGGGGGCGAATTTTCTCTCGCGGAAAACCCCTACGAGCAGTACTTC. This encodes CASSPLAGGEFSLAENPYEQYF.